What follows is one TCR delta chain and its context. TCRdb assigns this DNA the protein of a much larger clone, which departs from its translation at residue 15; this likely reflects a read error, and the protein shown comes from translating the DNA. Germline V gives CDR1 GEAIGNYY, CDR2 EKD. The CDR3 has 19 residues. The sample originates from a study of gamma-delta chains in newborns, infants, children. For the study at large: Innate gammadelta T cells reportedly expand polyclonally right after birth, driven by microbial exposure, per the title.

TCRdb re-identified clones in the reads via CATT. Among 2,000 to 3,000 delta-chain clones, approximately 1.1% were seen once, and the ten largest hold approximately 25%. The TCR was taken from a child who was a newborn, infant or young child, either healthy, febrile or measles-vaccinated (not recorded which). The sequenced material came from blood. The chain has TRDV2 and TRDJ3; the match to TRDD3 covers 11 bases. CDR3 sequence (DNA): TGTGCCTGTGACCCATTACTGGGGGATAATCCCTGGGACACCCAACAGATGTTTTTC. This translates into CACDPLLGDNPWDTQQMFF.